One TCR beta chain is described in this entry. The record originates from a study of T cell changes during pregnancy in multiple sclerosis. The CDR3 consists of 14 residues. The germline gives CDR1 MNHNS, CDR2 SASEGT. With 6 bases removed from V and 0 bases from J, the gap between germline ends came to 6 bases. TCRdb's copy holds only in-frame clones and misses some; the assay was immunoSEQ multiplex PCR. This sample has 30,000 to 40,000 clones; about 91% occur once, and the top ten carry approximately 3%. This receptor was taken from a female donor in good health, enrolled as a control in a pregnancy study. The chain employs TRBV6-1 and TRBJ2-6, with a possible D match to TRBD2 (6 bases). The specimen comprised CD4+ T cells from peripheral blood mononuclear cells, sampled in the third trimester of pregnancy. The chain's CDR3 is CASSGSSGANVLTF. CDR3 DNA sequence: TGTGCCAGCAGCGGGAGCTCTGGGGCCAACGTCCTGACTTTC.